This T cell receptor (beta chain) appears in the sequencing data of a study of regulatory T cells in long-lasting Graves disease. Findings of the study overall: With persistent disease, TRBV28, TRBJ1-2 and TRBJ2-5 were the favored segments. Newly diagnosed patients had higher TCR diversity than persistent Graves' patients did. It was peripheral blood alone, not thyroid tissue, that was studied.

Time point here: persistent/refractory GD, antithyroid drugs over 5 years with positive TRAb. RNA extracted from PBMCs served as the sequencing template. Libraries of TCR beta came from iRepertoire HTBI primers plus Arm-PCR of CDR3 regions. In the source study's methods: Samples jointly harbored roughly 60 TRBV and over 11 TRBJ segments. TCRdb re-called the multiplex PCR reads with MiXCR, one entry per CDR3 protein. The V and J calls and clone size come from TCRdb's table, not from the authors' own analysis. The data contain some 300,000 distinct CDR3 sequences, roughly a fifth of them singletons. Trimming left V 7 bases short and J 5 bases short, with 12 bases between. The CDR3 sequence is 13 residues long. Germline V gene sequence: CDR1 SNHLY, CDR2 FYNNEI. This clonotype showed up many times. Its antigen is currently unknown.

The TCR comes from a female donor with Graves disease. The rearrangement joins TRBV2 to TRBJ1-5; D remains unclear. The sequencing used peripheral blood mononuclear cells (PBMCs), collected when the disease was refractory, from a patient treated with antithyroid drugs. This CDR3 is CASTFLRDQPQHF. The CDR3 DNA is TGTGCCAGCACTTTCCTCAGAGATCAGCCCCAGCATTTT.